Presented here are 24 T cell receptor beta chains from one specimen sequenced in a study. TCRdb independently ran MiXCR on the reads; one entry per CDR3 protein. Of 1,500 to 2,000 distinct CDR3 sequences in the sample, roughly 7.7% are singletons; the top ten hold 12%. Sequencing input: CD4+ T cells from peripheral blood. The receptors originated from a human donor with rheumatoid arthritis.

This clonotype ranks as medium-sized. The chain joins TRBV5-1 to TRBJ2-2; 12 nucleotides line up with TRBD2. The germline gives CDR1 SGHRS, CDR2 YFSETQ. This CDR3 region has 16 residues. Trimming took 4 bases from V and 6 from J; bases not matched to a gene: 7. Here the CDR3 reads CASSPPTSGSPGELFF. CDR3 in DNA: TGCGCCAGCAGCCCCCCGACTAGCGGGAGTCCCGGGGAGCTGTTTTTT.

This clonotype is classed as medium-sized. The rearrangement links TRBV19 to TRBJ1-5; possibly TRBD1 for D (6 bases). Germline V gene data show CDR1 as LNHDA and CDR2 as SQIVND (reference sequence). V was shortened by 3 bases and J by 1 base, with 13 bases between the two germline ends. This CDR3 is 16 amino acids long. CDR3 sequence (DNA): TGTGCCAGTAGTATCACAGGGTGGGGGAGCAATCAGCCCCAGCATTTT. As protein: CASSITGWGSNQPQHF.

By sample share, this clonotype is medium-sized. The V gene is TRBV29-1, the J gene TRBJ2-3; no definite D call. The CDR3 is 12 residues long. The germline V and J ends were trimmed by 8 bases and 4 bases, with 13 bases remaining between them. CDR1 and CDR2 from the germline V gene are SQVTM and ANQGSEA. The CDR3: CSTEIAPDTQYF. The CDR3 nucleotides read TGCAGCACTGAGATAGCCCCAGATACGCAGTATTTT.

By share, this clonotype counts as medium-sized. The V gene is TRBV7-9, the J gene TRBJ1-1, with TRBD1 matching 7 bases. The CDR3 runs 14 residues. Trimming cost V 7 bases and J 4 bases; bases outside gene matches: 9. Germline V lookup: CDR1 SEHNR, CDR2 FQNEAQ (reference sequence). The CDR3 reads CASIKTPGGTEAFF. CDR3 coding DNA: TGTGCCAGCATCAAGACCCCAGGGGGCACTGAAGCTTTCTTT.

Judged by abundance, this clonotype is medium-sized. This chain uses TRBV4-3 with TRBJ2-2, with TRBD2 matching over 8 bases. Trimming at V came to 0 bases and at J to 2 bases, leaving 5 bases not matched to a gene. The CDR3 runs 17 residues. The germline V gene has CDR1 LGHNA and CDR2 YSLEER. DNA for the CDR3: TGCGCCAGCAGCCAAGAGACGGGAGGGCCCAACACCGGGGAGCTGTTTTTT. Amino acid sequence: CASSQETGGPNTGELFF.

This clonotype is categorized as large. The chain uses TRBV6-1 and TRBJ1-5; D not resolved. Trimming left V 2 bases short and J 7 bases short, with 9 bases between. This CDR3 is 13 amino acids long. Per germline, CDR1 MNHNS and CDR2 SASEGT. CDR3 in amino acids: CASSEMVEQPQHF. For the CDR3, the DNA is TGTGCCAGCAGTGAAATGGTGGAGCAGCCCCAGCATTTT.

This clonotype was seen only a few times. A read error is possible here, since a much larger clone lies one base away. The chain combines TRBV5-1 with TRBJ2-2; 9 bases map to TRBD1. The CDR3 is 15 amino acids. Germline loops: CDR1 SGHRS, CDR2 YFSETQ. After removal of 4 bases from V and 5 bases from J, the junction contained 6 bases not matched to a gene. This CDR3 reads CASSPGTGMTGELFF. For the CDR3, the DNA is TGCGCCAGCAGCCCCGGGACAGGGATGACCGGGGAGCTGTTTTTT. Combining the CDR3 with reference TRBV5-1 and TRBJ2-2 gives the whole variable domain KAGVTQTPRYLIKTRGQQVTLSCSPISGHRSVSWYQQTPGQGLQFLFEYFSETQRNKGNFPGRFSGRQFSNSRSEMNVSTLELGDSALYLCASSPGTGMTGELFFGEGSRLTVL.

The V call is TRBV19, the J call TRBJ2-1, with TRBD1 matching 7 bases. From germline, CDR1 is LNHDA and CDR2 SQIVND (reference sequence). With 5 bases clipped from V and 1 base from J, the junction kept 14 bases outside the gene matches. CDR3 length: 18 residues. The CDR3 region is CASSSPRRQGGSYNEQFF. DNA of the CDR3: TGTGCCAGTAGTTCCCCGAGGAGACAGGGTGGGTCCTACAATGAGCAGTTCTTC.

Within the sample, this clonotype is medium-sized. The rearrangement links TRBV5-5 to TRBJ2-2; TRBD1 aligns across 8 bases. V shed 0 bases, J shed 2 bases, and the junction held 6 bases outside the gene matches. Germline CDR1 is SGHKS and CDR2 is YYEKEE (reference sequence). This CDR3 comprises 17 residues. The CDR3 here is CASSLARTGLNTGELFF. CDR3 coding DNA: TGTGCCAGCAGCTTGGCCAGGACAGGGCTTAACACCGGGGAGCTGTTTTTT.

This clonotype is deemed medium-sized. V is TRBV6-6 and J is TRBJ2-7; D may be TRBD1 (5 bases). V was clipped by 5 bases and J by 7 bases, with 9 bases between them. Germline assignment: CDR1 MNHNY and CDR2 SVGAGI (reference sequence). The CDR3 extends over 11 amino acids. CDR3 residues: CASSRQSEQYF. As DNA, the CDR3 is TGTGCCAGCAGTCGACAGAGTGAGCAGTACTTC.

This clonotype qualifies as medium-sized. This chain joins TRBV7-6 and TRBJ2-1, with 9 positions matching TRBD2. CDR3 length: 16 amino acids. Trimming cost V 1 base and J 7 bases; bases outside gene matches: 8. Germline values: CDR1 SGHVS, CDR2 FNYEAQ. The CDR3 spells CASSLGVAGVENEQFF. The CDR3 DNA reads TGTGCCAGCAGCTTAGGAGTAGCGGGAGTTGAGAATGAGCAGTTCTTC.

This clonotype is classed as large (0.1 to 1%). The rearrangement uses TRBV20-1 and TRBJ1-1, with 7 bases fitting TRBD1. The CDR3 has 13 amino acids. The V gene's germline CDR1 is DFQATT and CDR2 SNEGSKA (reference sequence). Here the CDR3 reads CNIAQTGSTEAFF. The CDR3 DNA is TGCAATATCGCCCAGACAGGGAGCACTGAAGCTTTCTTT.

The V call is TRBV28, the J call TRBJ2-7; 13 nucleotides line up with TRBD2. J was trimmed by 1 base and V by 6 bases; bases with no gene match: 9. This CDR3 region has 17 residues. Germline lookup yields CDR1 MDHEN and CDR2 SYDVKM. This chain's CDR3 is CASSFRTSGSWSYEQYF. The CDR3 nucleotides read TGTGCCAGCAGCTTTAGGACTAGCGGGAGCTGGTCCTACGAGCAGTACTTC.

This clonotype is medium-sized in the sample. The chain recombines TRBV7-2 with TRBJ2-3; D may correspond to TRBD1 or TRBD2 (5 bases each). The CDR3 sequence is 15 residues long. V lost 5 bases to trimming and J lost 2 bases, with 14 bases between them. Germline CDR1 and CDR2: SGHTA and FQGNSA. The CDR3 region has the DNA TGTGCCAGCAGCGGTAGAGAGGGGATCACAGATACGCAGTATTTT. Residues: CASSGREGITDTQYF.

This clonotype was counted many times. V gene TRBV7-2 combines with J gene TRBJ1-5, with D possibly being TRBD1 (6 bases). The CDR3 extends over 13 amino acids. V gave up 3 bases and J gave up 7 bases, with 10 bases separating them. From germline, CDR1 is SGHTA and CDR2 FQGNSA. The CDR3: CASSLGARQPQHF. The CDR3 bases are TGTGCCAGCAGCTTGGGGGCTAGGCAGCCCCAGCATTTT.

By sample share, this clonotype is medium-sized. In DNA, the CDR3 is TGCGCCAGCAGCTTGGCCTACCCAAGATCGTTCCTAGGGAATTCACCCCTCCACTTT. Its protein is CASSLAYPRSFLGNSPLHF. The rearrangement uses TRBV5-1 and TRBJ1-6; no firm D call. The germline V gene encodes CDR1 SGHRS and CDR2 YFSETQ. This CDR3 has 19 amino acids. Trimming removed 0 bases from V and 7 bases from J, with 23 bases in between.

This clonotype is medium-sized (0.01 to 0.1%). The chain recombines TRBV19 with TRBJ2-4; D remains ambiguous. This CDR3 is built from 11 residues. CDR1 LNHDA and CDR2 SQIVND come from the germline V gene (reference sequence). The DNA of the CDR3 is TGTACGTGTGCAGCTGGAAACATTCAGTACTTC. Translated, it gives CTCAAGNIQYF.

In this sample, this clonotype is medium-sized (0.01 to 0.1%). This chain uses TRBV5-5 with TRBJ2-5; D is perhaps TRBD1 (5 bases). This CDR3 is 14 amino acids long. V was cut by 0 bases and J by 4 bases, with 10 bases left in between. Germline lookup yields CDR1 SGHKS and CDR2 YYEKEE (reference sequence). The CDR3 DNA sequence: TGTGCCAGCAGCTTGGGTCCAGGGATAGAGACCCAGTACTTC. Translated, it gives CASSLGPGIETQYF.

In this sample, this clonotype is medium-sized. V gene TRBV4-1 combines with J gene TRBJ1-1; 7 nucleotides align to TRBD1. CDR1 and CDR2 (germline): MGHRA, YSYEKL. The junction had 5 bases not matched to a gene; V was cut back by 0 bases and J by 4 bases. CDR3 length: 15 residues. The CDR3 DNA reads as TGCGCCAGCAGCCAAGATGACAGGGTGGGCACTGAAGCTTTCTTT. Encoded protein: CASSQDDRVGTEAFF.

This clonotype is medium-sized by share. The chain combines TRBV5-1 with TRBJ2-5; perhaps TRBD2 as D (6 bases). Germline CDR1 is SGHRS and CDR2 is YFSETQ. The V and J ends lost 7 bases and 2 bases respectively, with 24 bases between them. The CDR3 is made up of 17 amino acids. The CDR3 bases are TGCGCCAGCCTACCCGGAACGACTAGTAAGACACAAGAGACCCAGTACTTC. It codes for CASLPGTTSKTQETQYF. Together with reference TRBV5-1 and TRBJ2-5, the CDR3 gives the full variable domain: KAGVTQTPRYLIKTRGQQVTLSCSPISGHRSVSWYQQTPGQGLQFLFEYFSETQRNKGNFPGRFSGRQFSNSRSEMNVSTLELGDSALYLCASLPGTTSKTQETQYFGPGTRLLVL.

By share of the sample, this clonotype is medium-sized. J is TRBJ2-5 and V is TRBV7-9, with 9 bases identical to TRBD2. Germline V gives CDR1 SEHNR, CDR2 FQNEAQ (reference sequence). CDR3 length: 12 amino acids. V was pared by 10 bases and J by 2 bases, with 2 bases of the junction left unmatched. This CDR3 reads CAILAGQETQYF. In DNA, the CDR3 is TGTGCCATCCTAGCGGGACAAGAGACCCAGTACTTC.

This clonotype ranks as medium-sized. Here the CDR3 DNA reads TGTGCCAGCAGCACGTCCGGGACATCCTATGGCTACACCTTC. This codes for CASSTSGTSYGYTF. This chain joins TRBV7-2 and TRBJ1-2; possible D gene TRBD1, 6 bases. CDR1 and CDR2 (germline): SGHTA, FQGNSA. Trimming left V 5 bases short and J 4 bases short, with 14 bases between. CDR3 size: 14 residues. The variable domain in full, with the rest retrieved from reference TRBV7-2 and TRBJ1-2, is GAGVSQSPSNKVTEKGKDVELRCDPISGHTALYWYRQSLGQGLEFLIYFQGNSAPDKSGLPSDRFSAERTGGSVSTLTIQRTQQEDSAVYLCASSTSGTSYGYTFGSGTRLTVV.

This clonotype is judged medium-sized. The CDR3, as DNA: TGTGCCAGCAGCGAAACAGGGGATACGGATGGCTACACCTTC. Its translation: CASSETGDTDGYTF. The rearrangement uses TRBV2 and TRBJ1-2, with 7 bases aligning to TRBD1. The CDR3 is 14 residues long. The ends lost 6 bases at V and 6 bases at J; junction bases unmatched: 10. The germline V gene encodes CDR1 SNHLY and CDR2 FYNNEI.

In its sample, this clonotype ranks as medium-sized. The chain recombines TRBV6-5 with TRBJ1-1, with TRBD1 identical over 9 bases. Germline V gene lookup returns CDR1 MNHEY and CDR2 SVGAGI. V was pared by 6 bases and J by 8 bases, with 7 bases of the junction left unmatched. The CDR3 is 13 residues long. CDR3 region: CASRRTGGEEAFF. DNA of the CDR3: TGTGCCAGCAGACGCACAGGGGGCGAAGAAGCTTTCTTT.